Following are 9 T cell receptor beta chains from one sample sequenced in a study of T cell changes during pregnancy in multiple sclerosis. Only in-frame clones appear in the TCRdb table, and some are missing; sequencing was by immunoSEQ multiplex PCR. The sample records about 66,000 clones, more than 85% being singletons. Sequenced material: CD8+ T cells from peripheral blood mononuclear cells, taken before pregnancy. The receptors were gathered from a female donor with multiple sclerosis, enrolled in a pregnancy study.

The genes are TRBV19 and TRBJ1-4, with 9 nucleotides matching TRBD1. Germline trimming cut 3 bases from V and 6 bases from J; bases unmatched to any gene: 2. The CDR3 has 14 residues. The germline V gene encodes CDR1 LNHDA and CDR2 SQIVND (reference sequence). CDR3 amino acids: CASSMTGGDEKLFF. The CDR3 nucleotides read TGTGCCAGTAGTATGACAGGGGGTGATGAAAAACTGTTTTTT.

The chain has TRBV6-1 and TRBJ2-1; 10 positions agree with TRBD2. V lost 7 bases to trimming and J lost 6 bases; unmatched junction nucleotides: 6. CDR1 and CDR2 from the germline V gene are MNHNS and SASEGT. The CDR3 loop spans 14 amino acids. CDR3 nucleotides: TGTGCCAGCATCCTAGCGGGGGACCCCAATGAGCAGTTCTTC. Its translation is CASILAGDPNEQFF.

This chain joins TRBV27 and TRBJ1-1, with D unclear. Germline V gene data show CDR1 as MNHEY and CDR2 as SMNVEV (reference sequence). The ends were cut back, 1 base at V and 4 bases at J, with 10 bases in the middle. The CDR3 sequence is 14 residues long. CDR3 loop: CASSLFVGSTEAFF. The DNA for the CDR3 is TGTGCCAGCAGTTTATTTGTGGGGAGCACTGAAGCTTTCTTT.

The chain carries TRBV25-1 and TRBJ1-6, with a possible D match to TRBD1 (5 bases). V was trimmed by 6 bases and J by 7 bases, leaving 16 bases between them. The CDR3 is 15 amino acids. Germline-derived CDR1 and CDR2 are MGHDK and SYGVNS. The CDR3 DNA follows: TGTGCCAGCAGAGATTTCAGGGAAGGGAATTCACCCCTCCACTTT. It codes for CASRDFREGNSPLHF.

V usage is TRBV6-5 and J usage is TRBJ2-7, with TRBD1 matching over 7 bases. The CDR3 is made up of 11 amino acids. V gave up 8 bases and J gave up 2 bases; unmatched junction bases: 0. Germline CDR1 is MNHEY and CDR2 is SVGAGI. The CDR3 DNA reads as TGTGCCAGCGGGACAGCCTACGAGCAGTACTTC. The encoded protein is CASGTAYEQYF.

The genes are TRBV6-6 and TRBJ1-5; D is uncertain. Trimming left V 2 bases short and J 4 bases short, with 3 bases between. Germline V gives CDR1 MNHNY, CDR2 SVGAGI (reference sequence). The CDR3 is 12 residues long. The CDR3 nucleotides read TGTGCCAGCAGTTACCAAAATCAGCCCCAGCATTTT. This codes for CASSYQNQPQHF.

The V and J genes are TRBV4-2 and TRBJ2-3; D possibly corresponds to TRBD1 (6 bases). CDR1 LGHNA and CDR2 YNFKEQ come from the germline V gene. This CDR3 contains 13 residues. The ends were cut back, 5 bases at V and 2 bases at J, with 8 bases in the middle. The CDR3 DNA reads as TGTGCCAGCAGCTGGGACAACACAGATACGCAGTATTTT. Translation gives CASSWDNTDTQYF.

The rearrangement links TRBV9 to TRBJ1-2; 7 bases fit TRBD1. J lost 6 bases, V lost 5 bases, and 4 bases had no gene match. Germline lookup yields CDR1 SGDLS and CDR2 YYNGEE. The CDR3 sequence is 12 residues long. The CDR3 protein is CASRGTENGYTF. The CDR3 DNA reads TGTGCCAGCAGAGGGACAGAAAATGGCTACACCTTC.

The V call is TRBV5-6, the J call TRBJ2-7; the match to TRBD2 covers 8 bases. The CDR3 extends over 14 amino acids. From germline, CDR1 is SGHDT and CDR2 YYEEEE. The V and J ends lost 2 bases and 1 base, in that order; junction bases with no gene match: 2. DNA for the CDR3: TGTGCCAGCAGCTTAAGCGGGGGTTCCTACGAGCAGTACTTC. Protein sequence: CASSLSGGSYEQYF.